This record covers a single T cell receptor (beta chain). Noted treatment: oral pan-JAK inhibitor, 5-10 mg twice daily. Reverse transcription of extracted RNA yielded cDNA, which provided the sequencing template. Sequencing was performed with immunoSEQ multiplex PCR; in TCRdb, only in-frame clones are kept and a portion is missing. The sample yields some 150,000 clones, about 54% seen once. These data originate in a study of CD8+ T cells in alopecia areata. V shed 4 bases and J shed 4 bases, with 9 bases lying between them. CDR3 length: 13 residues. Germline V lookup: CDR1 MNHEY, CDR2 SVGAGI. The chain is built from TRBV6-5 and TRBJ2-3; D is ambiguous. Sequences were derived from CD4+ T cells sorted from blood, sampled at approximately week 60, from a patient treated with tofacitinib. The origin of this receptor is a human donor with alopecia areata. In DNA, the CDR3 is TGTGCCAGCAGTTCACCTAGACCAGATACGCAGTATTTT. Encoded protein: CASSSPRPDTQYF.